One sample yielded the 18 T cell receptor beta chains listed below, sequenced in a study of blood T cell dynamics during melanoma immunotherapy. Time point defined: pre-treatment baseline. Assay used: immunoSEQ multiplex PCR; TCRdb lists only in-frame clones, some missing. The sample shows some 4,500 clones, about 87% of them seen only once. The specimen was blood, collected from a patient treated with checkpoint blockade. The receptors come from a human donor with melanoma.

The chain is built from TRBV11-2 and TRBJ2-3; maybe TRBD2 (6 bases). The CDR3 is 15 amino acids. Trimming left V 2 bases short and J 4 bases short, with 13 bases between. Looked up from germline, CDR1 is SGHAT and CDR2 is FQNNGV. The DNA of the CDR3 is TGTGCCAGCAGCTTAACCCCGGGGGTCGCAGATACGCAGTATTTT. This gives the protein CASSLTPGVADTQYF. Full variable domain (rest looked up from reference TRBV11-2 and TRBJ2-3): EAGVAQSPRYKIIEKRQSVAFWCNPISGHATLYWYQQILGQGPKLLIQFQNNGVVDDSQLPKDRFSAERLKGVDSTLKIQPAKLEDSAVYLCASSLTPGVADTQYFGPGTRLTVL.

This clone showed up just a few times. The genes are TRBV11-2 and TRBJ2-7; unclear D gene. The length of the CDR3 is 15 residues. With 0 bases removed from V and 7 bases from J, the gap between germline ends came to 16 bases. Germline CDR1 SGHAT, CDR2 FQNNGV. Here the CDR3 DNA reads TGTGCCAGCAGCTTAGATCCGGGCTTCCTGGGGGAGCAGTACTTC. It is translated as CASSLDPGFLGEQYF.

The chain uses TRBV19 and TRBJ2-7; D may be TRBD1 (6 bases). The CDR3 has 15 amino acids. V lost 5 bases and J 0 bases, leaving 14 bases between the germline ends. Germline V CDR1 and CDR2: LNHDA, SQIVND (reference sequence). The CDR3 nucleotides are TGTGCCAGTAGTCCTGAAGGGGGTTCCTCCTACGAGCAGTACTTC. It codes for CASSPEGGSSYEQYF. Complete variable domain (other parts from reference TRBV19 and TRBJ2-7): DGGITQSPKYLFRKEGQNVTLSCEQNLNHDAMYWYRQDPGQGLRLIYYSQIVNDFQKGDIAEGYSVSREKKESFPLTVTSAQKNPTAFYLCASSPEGGSSYEQYFGPGTRLTVT.

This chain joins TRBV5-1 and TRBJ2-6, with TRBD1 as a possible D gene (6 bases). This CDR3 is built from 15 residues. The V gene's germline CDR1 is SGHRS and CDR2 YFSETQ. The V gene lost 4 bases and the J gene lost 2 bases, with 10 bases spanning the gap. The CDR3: CASSPGAAGANVLTF. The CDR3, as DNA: TGCGCCAGCAGCCCAGGGGCGGCTGGGGCCAACGTCCTGACTTTC.

The CDR3 protein is CASSYSGADYEQYF. The DNA of the CDR3 is TGTGCCAGCAGTTACAGCGGGGCCGACTACGAGCAGTACTTC. The rearrangement uses TRBV6-5 and TRBJ2-7; 7 nucleotides align to TRBD2. Losses at the gene ends were 2 bases for V and 3 bases for J; bases not matched to a gene: 4. In germline, CDR1 is MNHEY, CDR2 SVGAGI. This CDR3 comprises 14 residues.

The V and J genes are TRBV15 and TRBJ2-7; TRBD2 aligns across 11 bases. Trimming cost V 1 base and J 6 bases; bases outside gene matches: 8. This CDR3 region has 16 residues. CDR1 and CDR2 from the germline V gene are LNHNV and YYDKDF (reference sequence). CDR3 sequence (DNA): TGTGCCACCAGCAGAGTCGTCCTAGCGGGAGGTGGCGAGCAGTACTTC. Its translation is CATSRVVLAGGGEQYF.

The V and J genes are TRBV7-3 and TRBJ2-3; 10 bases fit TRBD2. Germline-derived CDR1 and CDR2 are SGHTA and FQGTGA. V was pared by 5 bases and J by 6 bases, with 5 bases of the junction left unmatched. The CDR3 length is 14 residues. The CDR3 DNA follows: TGTGCCAGCAGCCTAGCGGGAGTCGGTGATACGCAGTATTTT. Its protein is CASSLAGVGDTQYF.

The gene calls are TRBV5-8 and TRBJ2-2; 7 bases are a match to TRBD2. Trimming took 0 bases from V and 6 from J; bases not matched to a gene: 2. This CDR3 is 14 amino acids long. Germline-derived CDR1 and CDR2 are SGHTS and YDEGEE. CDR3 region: CASSLERGSGELFF. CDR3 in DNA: TGTGCCAGCAGCTTGGAGCGGGGCTCCGGGGAGCTGTTTTTT. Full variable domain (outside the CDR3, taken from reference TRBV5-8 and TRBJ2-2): EAGVTQSPTHLIKTRGQQATLRCSPISGHTSVYWYQQALGLGLQFLLWYDEGEERNRGNFPPRFSGRQFPNYSSELNVNALELEDSALYLCASSLERGSGELFFGEGSRLTVL.

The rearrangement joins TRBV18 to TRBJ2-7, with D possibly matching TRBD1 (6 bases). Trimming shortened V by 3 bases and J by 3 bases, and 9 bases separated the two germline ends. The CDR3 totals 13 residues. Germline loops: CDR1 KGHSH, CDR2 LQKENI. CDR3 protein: CASSPDSFYEQYF. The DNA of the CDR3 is TGTGCCAGCTCACCGGACAGCTTCTACGAGCAGTACTTC.

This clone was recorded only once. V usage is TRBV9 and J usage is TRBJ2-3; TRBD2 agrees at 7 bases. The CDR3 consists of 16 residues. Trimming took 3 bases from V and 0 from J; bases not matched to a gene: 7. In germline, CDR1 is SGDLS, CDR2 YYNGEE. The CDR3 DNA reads TGTGCCAGCAGCGCCGGGTATAGCGGGAGCACAGATACGCAGTATTTT. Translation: CASSAGYSGSTDTQYF. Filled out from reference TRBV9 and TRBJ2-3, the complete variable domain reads DSGVTQTPKHLITATGQRVTLRCSPRSGDLSVYWYQQSLDQGLQFLIQYYNGEERAKGNILERFSAQQFPDLHSELNLSSLELGDSALYFCASSAGYSGSTDTQYFGPGTRLTVL.

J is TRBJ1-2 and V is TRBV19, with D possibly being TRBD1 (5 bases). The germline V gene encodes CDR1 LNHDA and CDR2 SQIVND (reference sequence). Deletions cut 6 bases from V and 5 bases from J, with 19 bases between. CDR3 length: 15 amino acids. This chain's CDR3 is CASRPVFGQGYGYTF. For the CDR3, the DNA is TGTGCCAGTAGACCCGTCTTTGGGCAGGGTTATGGCTACACCTTC.

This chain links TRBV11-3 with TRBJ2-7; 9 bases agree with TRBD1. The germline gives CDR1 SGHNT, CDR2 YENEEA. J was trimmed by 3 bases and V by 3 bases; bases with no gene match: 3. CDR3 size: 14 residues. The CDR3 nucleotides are TGTGCCAGCAGCTTTAGACAGGGGGGCTACGAGCAGTACTTC. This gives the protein CASSFRQGGYEQYF.

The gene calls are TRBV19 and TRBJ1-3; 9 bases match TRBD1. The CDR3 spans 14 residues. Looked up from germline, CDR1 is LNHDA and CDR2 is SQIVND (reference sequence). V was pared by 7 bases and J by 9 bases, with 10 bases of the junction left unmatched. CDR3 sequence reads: CASKQDRGGGTIYF. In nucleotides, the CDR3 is TGTGCCAGTAAACAGGACAGGGGAGGAGGCACCATATATTTT.

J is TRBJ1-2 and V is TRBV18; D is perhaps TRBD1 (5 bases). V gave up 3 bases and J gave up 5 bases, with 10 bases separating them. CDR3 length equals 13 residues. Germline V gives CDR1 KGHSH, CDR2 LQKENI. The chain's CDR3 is CASSPVREYGYTF. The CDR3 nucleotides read TGTGCCAGCTCACCCGTCAGGGAGTATGGCTACACCTTC.

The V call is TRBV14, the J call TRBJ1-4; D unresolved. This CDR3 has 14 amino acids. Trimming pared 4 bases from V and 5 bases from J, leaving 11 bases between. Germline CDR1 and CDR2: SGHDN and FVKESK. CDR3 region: CASSPGIPNEKLFF. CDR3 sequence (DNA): TGTGCCAGCAGCCCGGGGATACCAAATGAAAAACTGTTTTTT.

The CDR3 DNA follows: TGTGCCAGCAGCTTACTGGATTACAATGAGCAGTTCTTC. Protein sequence: CASSLLDYNEQFF. The V and J genes are TRBV5-6 and TRBJ2-1; D call uncertain. The CDR3 contains 13 residues. V was pared by 2 bases and J by 4 bases, with 7 bases between. In germline, CDR1 is SGHDT, CDR2 YYEEEE.

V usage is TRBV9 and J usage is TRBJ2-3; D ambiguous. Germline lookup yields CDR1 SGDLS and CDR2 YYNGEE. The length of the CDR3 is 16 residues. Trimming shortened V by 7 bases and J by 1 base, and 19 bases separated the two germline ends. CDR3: CASGTETWLGTDTQYF. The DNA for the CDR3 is TGTGCCAGCGGAACCGAAACCTGGCTAGGCACAGATACGCAGTATTTT.

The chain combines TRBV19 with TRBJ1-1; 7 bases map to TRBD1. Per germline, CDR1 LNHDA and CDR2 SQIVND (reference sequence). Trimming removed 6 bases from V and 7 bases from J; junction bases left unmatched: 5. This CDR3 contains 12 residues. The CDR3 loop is CASREQGREAFF. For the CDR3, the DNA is TGTGCCAGTAGGGAACAGGGGCGTGAAGCTTTCTTT.